This T cell receptor (beta chain) was documented in a study of Graves' ophthalmopathy and Graves' hyperthyroidism. Broader study findings: Ophthalmopathy progression prediction by the model yielded a sensitivity of about 70% and a specificity of roughly 74%.

RNA transcripts yielded amplified TCR beta CDR3 regions. The workflow started with a first-round RT-PCR run with HTBI primers and then moved on to a second-round multiplex PCR. TCRdb itself ran the multiplex PCR reads through MiXCR, one entry per CDR3 protein. The sample lists over 500,000 distinct CDR3 sequences; 20% to 25% were seen once. This CDR3 spans 12 amino acids. V was shortened by 10 bases and J by 7 bases, with 16 bases between the two germline ends. This clonotype was counted ten times or more. No antigen is known for it. The sequenced sample was peripheral blood. The rearrangement uses TRBV12-3 or TRBV12-4 and TRBJ1-2; D perhaps matches TRBD1 (5 bases). The receptor was derived from a woman aged 18-35 years with stable Graves' hyperthyroidism. Some clones in this sample may be carry-over from other donors' samples. The DNA of the CDR3 is TGTGCCACCTACGGGAGGGGTGGTGGCTACACCTTC. This translates into CATYGRGGGYTF.